Shown below are 29 T cell receptor beta chains from a single sample sequenced in a study of patients and donors after allogeneic stem cell transplantation. TCRdb reprocessed the RT-PCR reads with MiXCR, giving one entry per CDR3 protein. This sample has some 880,000 distinct CDR3 sequences, with about 20% found just once. The sequenced material came from blood, either unsorted or a sorted T cell fraction (not recorded which). These receptors were obtained from a human donor who was either an allogeneic HSCT recipient or a stem cell or donor lymphocyte infusion donor (not recorded which). It is not recorded whose cells these are; they may come from a transplant donor.

Only a few counts were recorded for this clonotype. The chain is built from TRBV6-5 and TRBJ1-6; D remains ambiguous. This CDR3 comprises 18 residues. The V gene's germline CDR1 is MNHEY and CDR2 SVGAGI. V lost 1 base and J 0 bases, leaving 13 bases between the germline ends. DNA of the CDR3: TGTGCCAGCAGTTACTTAGCCGACATAGGCTCCTATAATTCACCCCTCCACTTT. Amino acid sequence: CASSYLADIGSYNSPLHF.

The chain is built from TRBV12-3 or TRBV12-4 and TRBJ1-1, with a tentative D call TRBD1 (5 bases). V was clipped by 2 bases and J by 5 bases, with 27 bases between them. This CDR3 region has 19 residues. CDR3 in amino acids: CASSLSSVSGYGMRTEAFF. CDR3 sequence (DNA): TGTGCCAGCAGTTTATCTTCCGTTTCAGGGTATGGGATGAGAACTGAAGCTTTCTTT.

This clonotype was counted between two and nine times. The chain carries TRBV28 and TRBJ2-7, with 9 bases matching TRBD1. Germline CDR1 and CDR2: MDHEN and SYDVKM. V shed 8 bases and J 7 bases; nucleotides not matched to a gene: 9. This CDR3 contains 13 residues. CDR3 DNA sequence: TGTGCCAGCCACAGGGGGCAAGTTCATGAGCAGTACTTC. It translates to CASHRGQVHEQYF.

The V and J genes are TRBV5-6 and TRBJ2-2; D unresolved. V was shortened by 1 base and J by 0 bases, with 4 bases between the two germline ends. The germline V gene has CDR1 SGHDT and CDR2 YYEEEE. The CDR3 is made up of 14 amino acids. The CDR3 protein is CASSLLPNTGELFF. In DNA, the CDR3 is TGTGCCAGCAGCTTGCTTCCGAACACCGGGGAGCTGTTTTTT.

The table lists this clonotype with a few counts. The V call is TRBV25-1, the J call TRBJ2-7; D ambiguous. CDR1 and CDR2 from the germline V gene are MGHDK and SYGVNS. Trimming shortened V by 6 bases and J by 7 bases, and 13 bases separated the two germline ends. The CDR3 runs 12 residues. DNA for the CDR3: TGTGCCAGCAGCCCAGACATTGGGGAGCAGTACTTC. Amino acids: CASSPDIGEQYF.

This chain connects TRBV20-1 to TRBJ2-7, with 7 bases identical to TRBD2. This CDR3 contains 16 residues. In germline, CDR1 is DFQATT, CDR2 SNEGSKA (reference sequence). V trimming: 1 base; J trimming: 0 bases; junction bases outside the gene matches: 9. CDR3 residues: CSARVISGLHSYEQYF. The CDR3 DNA is TGCAGTGCTAGAGTTATTTCGGGACTACACTCCTACGAGCAGTACTTC.

The J gene is TRBJ1-2, the V gene TRBV6-2 or TRBV6-3; 7 bases fit TRBD1. Germline loops: CDR1 MNHEY, CDR2 SVGEGT. The V segment lost 0 bases and the J segment 4 bases; nucleotides outside the gene matches: 5. The CDR3 contains 15 residues. In nucleotides, the CDR3 is TGTGCCAGCAGTTACTCAAGGGGGCGCATCTATGGCTACACCTTC. Translating it yields CASSYSRGRIYGYTF.

There are a few counts of this clonotype. V and J are TRBV20-1 and TRBJ2-5; 14 bases are shared with TRBD2. This CDR3 is built from 17 residues. The J segment lost 4 bases and the V segment lost 0 bases, leaving 7 bases of the junction unmatched. The V gene's germline CDR1 is DFQATT and CDR2 SNEGSKA (reference sequence). The CDR3 is CSAREGLAGVLGETQYF. For the CDR3, the DNA is TGCAGTGCTAGAGAGGGACTAGCGGGAGTTTTAGGAGAGACCCAGTACTTC.

This clonotype has a handful of counts. The J gene is TRBJ2-2, the V gene TRBV12-3 or TRBV12-4; the D gene is possibly TRBD2 (6 bases). Trimming stripped 4 bases from V and 5 bases from J, with 17 bases between. The CDR3 runs 16 residues. The DNA for the CDR3 is TGTGCCAGCAGTTCATACAGCAAGGGGAGGACCGGGGAGCTGTTTTTT. This sequence encodes CASSSYSKGRTGELFF.

This clonotype was detected many times. This chain links TRBV6-1 with TRBJ2-7; the D call may be TRBD1 or TRBD2 (5 bases each). The germline V and J ends were trimmed by 2 bases and 0 bases, with 11 bases remaining between them. The germline V gene encodes CDR1 MNHNS and CDR2 SASEGT. The CDR3 spans 15 residues. In nucleotides, the CDR3 is TGTGCCAGCAGTGAAATTGGGGGAGCCTCCTACGAGCAGTACTTC. Its protein is CASSEIGGASYEQYF.

The chain links TRBV6-1 to TRBJ1-2, with 7 bases matching TRBD1. Germline V gene lookup returns CDR1 MNHNS and CDR2 SASEGT. J lost 8 bases, V lost 6 bases, and 12 bases had no gene match. This CDR3 has 14 amino acids. The CDR3 bases are TGTGCCAGCAGACCCCCGACAGGGAAGGGCGGCTACACCTTC. Its translation: CASRPPTGKGGYTF.

This sequence joins TRBV2 and TRBJ2-7; TRBD1 or TRBD2 may be the D gene (5 bases each). V lost 7 bases to trimming and J lost 2 bases, with 12 bases between them. The CDR3 loop spans 13 amino acids. Germline CDR1 is SNHLY and CDR2 is FYNNEI. Here the CDR3 reads CASTLGGTYEQYF. In DNA form, the CDR3 reads TGTGCCAGCACTCTTGGGGGAACCTACGAGCAGTACTTC.

The CDR3 spells CASSQDWLSMVNTEAFF. The CDR3 DNA follows: TGCGCCAGCAGCCAAGACTGGTTAAGTATGGTGAACACTGAAGCTTTCTTT. The chain links TRBV4-3 to TRBJ1-1; D call uncertain. The germline V gene has CDR1 LGHNA and CDR2 YSLEER. The V end was cut by 0 bases, the J end by 0 bases, with 14 bases between. The CDR3 length is 17 residues.

The chain couples TRBV20-1 to TRBJ2-5; 11 positions agree with TRBD2. The CDR3 covers 15 residues. V lost 5 bases to trimming and J lost 2 bases; unmatched junction nucleotides: 7. CDR1 is DFQATT and CDR2 is SNEGSKA in the germline V gene (reference sequence). The CDR3, as DNA: TGCAGTGCTCGGAGACTAGCGGGACCGCAAGAGACCCAGTACTTC. Translation: CSARRLAGPQETQYF.

The V and J genes are TRBV2 and TRBJ2-1; TRBD2 agrees at 10 bases. This CDR3 has 17 amino acids. Trimming at V came to 4 bases and at J to 4 bases, leaving 10 bases not matched to a gene. Germline V gene sequence: CDR1 SNHLY, CDR2 FYNNEI. CDR3 amino acids: CASSGELAGAAYNEQFF. The CDR3 coding sequence is TGTGCCAGCAGTGGAGAGCTAGCGGGGGCGGCTTACAATGAGCAGTTCTTC.

This clonotype was detected only a few times. The chain is built from TRBV12-3 or TRBV12-4 and TRBJ2-3, with a possible D match to TRBD1 (5 bases). The length of the CDR3 is 17 residues. The V end was cut by 6 bases, the J end by 3 bases, with 22 bases between. The CDR3 loop reads CASSRDSSPGWTDTQYF. The CDR3 DNA reads TGTGCCAGCAGCCGCGACAGTTCTCCCGGTTGGACAGATACGCAGTATTTT.

This clonotype was seen a few times. The J gene is TRBJ1-2, the V gene TRBV20-1, with D possibly TRBD1 on 6 matching bases. The CDR3 is 9 amino acids. The ends were cut back, 6 bases at V and 8 bases at J, with 7 bases in the middle. Germline V gene data show CDR1 as DFQATT and CDR2 as SNEGSKA (reference sequence). This CDR3 is CSAGGGYTF. The CDR3 DNA reads TGCAGTGCAGGGGGAGGCTACACCTTC.

The chain recombines TRBV4-3 with TRBJ1-2, with a weak D call TRBD1 (5 bases). Trimming stripped 0 bases from V and 3 bases from J, with 11 bases between. This CDR3 spans 15 amino acids. Germline assignment: CDR1 LGHNA and CDR2 YSLEER. The CDR3 spells CASSQDVGTYYGYTF. CDR3 in DNA: TGCGCCAGCAGCCAAGATGTGGGGACGTACTATGGCTACACCTTC.

V usage is TRBV7-6 and J usage is TRBJ2-1; TRBD2 agrees at 11 bases. Per the germline V gene, CDR1 is SGHVS and CDR2 is FNYEAQ. The CDR3 has 17 residues. V trimming: 5 bases; J trimming: 7 bases; junction bases outside the gene matches: 13. The DNA of the CDR3 is TGTGCCAGCAGCCCCAGTGCTAGCGGGAGGAAGCGGAATGAGCAGTTCTTC. Translated, it gives CASSPSASGRKRNEQFF.

The gene calls are TRBV24-1 and TRBJ1-1, with D possibly TRBD1 on 6 matching bases. Germline values: CDR1 KGHDR, CDR2 SFDVKD. The ends were cut back, 1 base at V and 4 bases at J, with 18 bases in the middle. CDR3 length equals 17 residues. CDR3: CATSDFCTGKPSTEAFF. The DNA of the CDR3 is TGTGCCACCAGTGATTTTTGTACAGGGAAACCCAGCACTGAAGCTTTCTTT.

At least ten counts were recorded for this clonotype. The chain links TRBV12-3 or TRBV12-4 to TRBJ1-6, with 7 bases that match TRBD1. CDR3 length: 14 residues. V lost 2 bases to trimming and J lost 14 bases; unmatched junction nucleotides: 9. The CDR3: CASSLSDRAATLHF. The CDR3 nucleotides read TGTGCCAGCAGTTTAAGCGACAGGGCGGCGACCCTCCACTTT.

This clonotype was picked up a small number of times. The chain couples TRBV20-1 to TRBJ2-7; D is unclear. The CDR3 is made up of 13 amino acids. V shed 6 bases and J shed 2 bases, with 14 bases lying between them. CDR1 and CDR2 from the germline V gene are DFQATT and SNEGSKA (reference sequence). The CDR3 spells CSAPSQSPYEQYF. In DNA form, the CDR3 reads TGCAGTGCCCCGTCCCAGAGTCCCTACGAGCAGTACTTC.

The chain uses TRBV20-1 and TRBJ2-1; no reliable D call. Germline V CDR1 and CDR2: DFQATT, SNEGSKA (reference sequence). Trimming shortened V by 4 bases and J by 5 bases, and 18 bases separated the two germline ends. This CDR3 spans 15 amino acids. The CDR3 reads CSATRQAGTHNEQFF. CDR3 DNA sequence: TGCAGTGCTACAAGGCAAGCAGGTACGCACAATGAGCAGTTCTTC.

This clonotype was picked up a small number of times. This chain joins TRBV29-1 and TRBJ2-7, with TRBD1 as a possible D gene (6 bases). This CDR3 spans 11 amino acids. The V end was cut by 7 bases, the J end by 6 bases, with 13 bases between. The germline CDR1 and CDR2 sequences are SQVTM and ANQGSEA. CDR3 DNA sequence: TGCAGCGGGACGTCAGGGGTCGAGCAGTACTTC. Its translation: CSGTSGVEQYF.

In its sample, this clonotype was seen many times. The chain employs TRBV2 and TRBJ1-1; the D is unclear. V dropped 6 bases and J dropped 1 base, with 12 bases sitting between them. Germline V lookup: CDR1 SNHLY, CDR2 FYNNEI. The CDR3 is made up of 14 amino acids. The CDR3 DNA reads as TGTGCCAGCAGGTCTAGGCAGACGAACACTGAAGCTTTCTTT. Translating gives CASRSRQTNTEAFF.

This clonotype has a count of ten or more. The chain's CDR3 is CASSQDFLASGGRDTQYF. CDR3 nucleotides: TGTGCCAGCAGCCAAGACTTTCTGGCCAGCGGGGGTAGAGATACGCAGTATTTT. The V call is TRBV4-2, the J call TRBJ2-3, with 8 bases that match TRBD2. The J segment lost 5 bases and the V segment lost 0 bases, leaving 13 bases of the junction unmatched. The CDR3 has 18 residues. CDR1 and CDR2 (germline): LGHNA, YNFKEQ.

This chain joins TRBV20-1 and TRBJ2-3, with 9 bases fitting TRBD2. The CDR3 runs 15 residues. Losses at the gene ends were 1 base for V and 3 bases for J; bases not matched to a gene: 5. From germline, CDR1 is DFQATT and CDR2 SNEGSKA (reference sequence). CDR3 protein: CSARASLAGTDTQYF. CDR3 in DNA: TGCAGTGCTAGAGCTTCTCTAGCGGGGACAGATACGCAGTATTTT.

The genes are TRBV5-1 and TRBJ2-7; 7 nucleotides match TRBD2. V trimming: 0 bases; J trimming: 3 bases; junction bases outside the gene matches: 9. Germline CDR1 SGHRS, CDR2 YFSETQ. The CDR3 loop spans 16 amino acids. In DNA, the CDR3 is TGCGCCAGCAGCTTGGTTTCGGCTAGCGGCTACTACGAGCAGTACTTC. Translating it yields CASSLVSASGYYEQYF. Based on the CDR3 plus reference TRBV5-1 and TRBJ2-7, the full variable domain is KAGVTQTPRYLIKTRGQQVTLSCSPISGHRSVSWYQQTPGQGLQFLFEYFSETQRNKGNFPGRFSGRQFSNSRSEMNVSTLELGDSALYLCASSLVSASGYYEQYFGPGTRLTVT.

The gene calls are TRBV7-9 and TRBJ1-5, with a tentative D call TRBD1 (5 bases). Germline CDR1 and CDR2: SEHNR and FQNEAQ (reference sequence). V lost 5 bases, J lost 3 bases, and 14 bases lay in between. The CDR3 extends over 15 amino acids. In DNA, the CDR3 is TGTGCCAGCAGCCAATGGGGACGAGACAATCAGCCCCAGCATTTT. Translating gives CASSQWGRDNQPQHF.